Each of the 6 T cell receptor beta chains below was sequenced from the same sample in a study of naive and memory T cell subsets. Both TRBC1 and TRBC2 were covered by a beta constant-region primer of two equimolar oligonucleotides. Nested alpha and beta constant-region primers with the SP2 primer drove four PCR rounds on ligated cDNA. TCRdb used MiXCR to reprocess the UMI-ligation and nested PCR reads, holding one entry per CDR3 protein. The sample includes 130,000 or so distinct CDR3 sequences, 30% to 45% of them seen just once. Sequenced sample: central memory CD4+ T cells from blood. The receptor source for this set is a human donor in good health.

This clonotype was observed once. The V and J genes are TRBV3-1 and TRBJ2-7; D uncertain. Trimming left V 3 bases short and J 3 bases short, with 15 bases between. This CDR3 has 15 residues. Germline V gene sequence: CDR1 LGHDT, CDR2 YNNKEL (reference sequence). Here the CDR3 reads CASSHSPGVGYEQYF. The DNA of the CDR3 is TGTGCCAGCAGCCACTCCCCTGGGGTAGGCTACGAGCAGTACTTC.

This clonotype was seen a handful of times. The rearrangement joins TRBV7-9 to TRBJ2-3; TRBD1 might be the D (5 bases). Per the germline V gene, CDR1 is SEHNR and CDR2 is FQNEAQ (reference sequence). Trimming left V 5 bases short and J 2 bases short, with 11 bases between. The CDR3 runs 14 residues. The CDR3 is CASSLRTPTDTQYF. The CDR3 DNA reads TGTGCCAGCAGCCTCAGGACACCCACAGATACGCAGTATTTT.

The chain employs TRBV12-3 or TRBV12-4 and TRBJ1-2; TRBD1 might be the D (6 bases). The CDR3 loop spans 13 amino acids. V gave up 5 bases and J gave up 4 bases, with 11 bases separating them. CDR3 protein: CASSPDRIYGYTF. DNA for the CDR3: TGTGCCAGCAGTCCCGACAGGATCTATGGCTACACCTTC.

There are a few counts of this clonotype. The chain carries TRBV30 and TRBJ2-7; perhaps TRBD2 as D (5 bases). The germline V gene encodes CDR1 GTSNPN and CDR2 SVGIG (reference sequence). The V and J ends lost 1 base and 2 bases respectively, with 6 bases between them. The CDR3 loop spans 12 amino acids. CDR3: CAWSDGTYEQYF. The CDR3 DNA reads as TGTGCCTGGAGTGACGGGACCTACGAGCAGTACTTC.

The genes are TRBV29-1 and TRBJ1-2; 7 positions match TRBD1. V dropped 7 bases and J dropped 4; count of bases not matched to a gene: 12. The CDR3 has 14 amino acids. Germline values: CDR1 SQVTM, CDR2 ANQGSEA. The DNA of the CDR3 is TGCAGCGCCTCACTACAGGGGACCCGCTATGGCTACACCTTC. Its translation: CSASLQGTRYGYTF.

CDR3 residues: CAWSAGRGPGQPQHF. In DNA form, the CDR3 reads TGTGCCTGGAGTGCGGGCAGGGGGCCGGGGCAGCCCCAGCATTTT. The rearrangement links TRBV30 to TRBJ1-5, with 8 positions matching TRBD1. This CDR3 comprises 15 residues. The J segment lost 7 bases and the V segment lost 1 base, leaving 9 bases of the junction unmatched. Germline CDR1 and CDR2: GTSNPN and SVGIG (reference sequence).